This T cell receptor beta chain was recovered during a study of CD8 T cells in ankylosing spondylitis. Findings and limits, study-wide: Within ankylosing spondylitis blood, a TCR beta motif made up of eight or nine highly homologous variants appeared to be characteristic.

This clonotype was seen only a few times. Its antigen is unknown. By quantitative 5'-RACE with molecular barcodes, the TCR beta libraries were made. A single record per CDR3 protein comes from TCRdb applying MiXCR to the 5' RACE reads. The table lists fewer than 550,000 distinct CDR3 sequences, roughly 5.2% of them singletons. The CDR3 is made up of 11 amino acids. Germline loops: CDR1 SGHVS, CDR2 FQNEAQ. The V end was cut by 4 bases, the J end by 9 bases, with 7 bases between. Material: blood, either unsorted or a sorted T cell fraction (not recorded which). The J gene is TRBJ2-1, the V gene TRBV7-8, with D perhaps matching TRBD1 (5 bases). The clonotype originates from a male donor with ankylosing spondylitis. CDR3 region: CASSSGPEQFF. CDR3 DNA: TGTGCCAGCAGCTCAGGGCCTGAGCAGTTCTTC.